Listed here are 9 T cell receptor beta chains from one sample, sequenced in a study of T cells after yellow fever vaccination. TCRdb redid the calling of the 5' RACE reads with MiXCR, one entry per CDR3 protein. The table lists some 110,000 distinct CDR3 sequences, roughly 8.9% of them singletons. The sample in question was CD8+ T cells sorted from PBMCs, obtained 45 days after the yellow fever booster vaccination. These receptors came from a man younger than 40 who received the YFV17D yellow fever vaccine.

This clonotype was seen at least ten times. The chain links TRBV20-1 to TRBJ2-7, with TRBD2 matching over 7 bases. CDR1 DFQATT and CDR2 SNEGSKA come from the germline V gene (reference sequence). J lost 3 bases, V lost 0 bases, and 5 bases had no gene match. CDR3 length equals 14 residues. For the CDR3, the DNA is TGCAGTGCTAGAGATCTTGCGGGGGACTACGAGCAGTACTTC. It translates to CSARDLAGDYEQYF.

This clonotype was detected ten times or more. This chain connects TRBV29-1 to TRBJ2-1; D is perhaps TRBD1 (6 bases). The V end was cut by 6 bases, the J end by 6 bases, with 24 bases between. Germline V gene data show CDR1 as SQVTM and CDR2 as ANQGSEA. CDR3 size: 16 residues. The CDR3 reads CSVVLQQGKLGNEQFF. CDR3 nucleotide sequence: TGCAGCGTCGTGCTTCAACAGGGAAAATTGGGCAATGAGCAGTTCTTC.

This clonotype was observed a handful of times. The chain joins TRBV20-1 to TRBJ2-1; 16 nucleotides agree with TRBD2. V lost 5 bases to trimming and J lost 1 base; unmatched junction nucleotides: 5. The CDR3 contains 17 residues. CDR1 and CDR2 from the germline V gene are DFQATT and SNEGSKA (reference sequence). CDR3 nucleotides: TGCAGTGCTTCGGGACTAGCGGGAGGGCGATCCTACAATGAGCAGTTCTTC. Translating it yields CSASGLAGGRSYNEQFF.

This clonotype showed up many times. This sequence joins TRBV5-1 and TRBJ2-1; D possibly corresponds to TRBD2 (6 bases). The CDR3 extends over 12 amino acids. V gave up 0 bases and J gave up 12 bases, with 10 bases separating them. Per the germline V gene, CDR1 is SGHRS and CDR2 is YFSETQ. The CDR3 here is CASSLGMGGQFF. CDR3 sequence (DNA): TGCGCCAGCAGCTTGGGTATGGGGGGGCAGTTCTTC.

This clonotype occurred many times. This chain connects TRBV21-1 to TRBJ2-3; the table calls TRBD1, which could not be checked here. TRBV21-1 is flagged as a pseudogene. This CDR3 region has 12 residues. The CDR3 is CASPLRRDTQYF. DNA for the CDR3: TGTGCCAGCCCCCTACGTCGCGATACGCAGTATTTT.

The genes are TRBV29-1 and TRBJ2-1, with a possible D match to TRBD2 (6 bases). The CDR3 has 12 residues. Trimming took 6 bases from V and 9 from J, leaving 15 bases between them. Germline assignment: CDR1 SQVTM and CDR2 ANQGSEA. The DNA for the CDR3 is TGCAGCGTGGTCCGGGAGTCTACTGAGCAGTTCTTC. Amino acid sequence: CSVVRESTEQFF.

This clonotype has just a few counts. The chain joins TRBV9 to TRBJ2-7, with TRBD2 identical over 10 bases. The CDR3 runs 17 residues. Trimming at V came to 4 bases and at J to 4 bases, leaving 14 bases not matched to a gene. From germline, CDR1 is SGDLS and CDR2 YYNGEE. The CDR3 DNA reads TGTGCCAGCAGCCCTAGGCCCCTAGCGGGAGTTAGGTACGAGCAGTACTTC. It yields the protein CASSPRPLAGVRYEQYF.

This clonotype was picked up many times. The chain is built from TRBV10-2 and TRBJ2-1; 10 bases are shared with TRBD2. The length of the CDR3 is 16 residues. Germline lookup yields CDR1 WSHSY and CDR2 SAAADI. J lost 2 bases, V lost 5 bases, and 6 bases had no gene match. CDR3 sequence: CASSSQAGGTYNEQFF. CDR3 in DNA: TGCGCCAGCAGTAGCCAAGCGGGAGGGACCTACAATGAGCAGTTCTTC.

This clonotype was seen at least ten times. The chain couples TRBV7-9 to TRBJ2-1; possible D gene TRBD2, 6 bases. Germline V gene data show CDR1 as SEHNR and CDR2 as FQNEAQ (reference sequence). The CDR3 sequence is 14 residues long. V dropped 6 bases and J dropped 3 bases, with 12 bases sitting between them. The chain's CDR3 is CASRGGTNYNEQFF. The CDR3 region has the DNA TGTGCCAGCAGGGGCGGGACCAACTACAATGAGCAGTTCTTC.